This TCR beta chain appears in the sequencing data of a study of blood T cell repertoires in COVID-19. TCRdb's table, derived via immunoSEQ multiplex PCR, lists solely in-frame clones and lacks some. The table lists around 93,000 clones, about 86% of them singletons, with 4.1% in the top ten. Germline V lookup: CDR1 LGHDT, CDR2 YNNKEL (reference sequence). The CDR3 spans 14 residues. Trimming took 7 bases from V and 0 from J, leaving 9 bases between them. The V and J genes are TRBV3-1 (or the pseudogene TRBV3-2) and TRBJ2-2; D is possibly TRBD2 (5 bases). The receptor's source is a man aged 60 to 75 with acute or convalescent COVID-19. Sequencing input: peripheral blood. CDR3 region: CASKGGSNTGELFF. CDR3 in DNA: TGTGCCAGCAAGGGCGGGTCGAACACCGGGGAGCTGTTTTTT.